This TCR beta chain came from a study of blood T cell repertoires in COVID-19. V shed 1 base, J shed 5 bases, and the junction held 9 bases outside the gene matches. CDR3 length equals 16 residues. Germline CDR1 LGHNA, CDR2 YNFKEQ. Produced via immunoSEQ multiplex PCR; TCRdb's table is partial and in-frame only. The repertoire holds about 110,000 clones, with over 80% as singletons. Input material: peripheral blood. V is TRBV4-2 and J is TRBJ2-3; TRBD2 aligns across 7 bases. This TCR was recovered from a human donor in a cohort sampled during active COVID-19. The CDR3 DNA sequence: TGTGCCAGCAGCCAAGTTGGGGGGAGGGCCGGAGATACGCAGTATTTT. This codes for CASSQVGGRAGDTQYF.